This T cell receptor (beta chain) was sequenced in a study of shared clonotypes between healthy human individuals. Note on this clone: Its specificity is unknown.

The assay was immunoSEQ multiplex PCR, and TCRdb's table has in-frame clones only and misses some. Here the sample spans approximately 600,000 clones, roughly 95% being singletons. Study-wide results and limits: In general, naive subsets displayed greater estimated richness than memory subsets did. A small donor pool kept down the genetic and exposure-history diversity that was represented.

CD8 cells classed as naive were CD45RO-negative and positively selected for CCR7, excluding terminally differentiated effector memory CD45RA+ cells. The donors, healthy adults who were HIV-negative, had experienced no recent acute infections or vaccinations. This TCR came from a woman aged 25 to 45 in good health. Specimen: naive CD8+ T cells sorted from blood.

The CDR3 reads CASTPGVAVNEQFF. As DNA, the CDR3 is TGTGCCAGCACCCCCGGGGTAGCGGTTAATGAGCAGTTCTTC. The rearrangement joins TRBV28 to TRBJ2-1; a possible D gene is TRBD2 (6 bases). The ends were cut back, 7 bases at V and 7 bases at J, with 17 bases in the middle. Germline values: CDR1 MDHEN, CDR2 SYDVKM. The CDR3 contains 14 residues.